The 25 T cell receptor beta chains presented below share a single source sample, sequenced in a study of radiation and T cells in renal cell carcinoma. Some clones are missing from TCRdb's copy, which holds only in-frame ones; the method was immunoSEQ multiplex PCR. The sample gives more than 20,000 clones, about 84% of which show up once; roughly a third is in the top ten. Described time point: blood 2 weeks post-SBRT. Indicated treatment: 15 Gy SBRT to primary tumor, nephrectomy 4 weeks later. This specimen consisted of blood, obtained from a patient whose treatment included radiotherapy and nephrectomy. The receptor source for this set is a man between 60 and 75 years old with renal cell carcinoma.

About this clone: One end of the junction fails to match germline, which may point to a read error. This chain links TRBV6-6 with TRBJ1-6, with TRBD1 as a possible D gene (5 bases). The CDR3 contains 14 residues. The germline V gene has CDR1 MNHNY and CDR2 SVGAGI (reference sequence). Here the CDR3 reads CASNDPSGPGTEYF. The CDR3 DNA reads TGTGCCAGCAACGATCCGAGCGGACCGGGGACGGAATACTTT.

The chain has TRBV27 and TRBJ2-1; weak D call: TRBD2 (5 bases). CDR1 is MNHEY, CDR2 SMNVEV, per germline (reference sequence). The CDR3 spans 17 residues. Trimming took 2 bases from V and 3 from J, leaving 17 bases between them. The CDR3 nucleotides read TGTGCCAGCAGTTTAGAGGACCCCGGGGTCTACTACAATGAGCAGTTCTTC. It is translated as CASSLEDPGVYYNEQFF.

The rearrangement uses TRBV2 and TRBJ1-2; the D gene is possibly TRBD1 (5 bases). V shed 6 bases and J shed 3 bases, with 20 bases lying between them. Germline CDR1 is SNHLY and CDR2 is FYNNEI. The CDR3 contains 16 residues. The CDR3 nucleotides read TGTGCCAGCAGGAGACCAGAGGGGTCTTCTTACTATGGCTACACCTTC. The encoded protein is CASRRPEGSSYYGYTF.

The chain combines TRBV5-1 with TRBJ2-6, with D hard to call. The length of the CDR3 is 17 residues. Per germline, CDR1 SGHRS and CDR2 YFSETQ. V was trimmed by 0 bases and J by 0 bases, leaving 10 bases between them. CDR3 bases: TGCGCCAGCAGCTTGGTATTAACCACCTCTGGGGCCAACGTCCTGACTTTC. This gives the protein CASSLVLTTSGANVLTF. Full variable domain (missing parts from reference TRBV5-1 and TRBJ2-6): KAGVTQTPRYLIKTRGQQVTLSCSPISGHRSVSWYQQTPGQGLQFLFEYFSETQRNKGNFPGRFSGRQFSNSRSEMNVSTLELGDSALYLCASSLVLTTSGANVLTFGAGSRLTVL.

This clone was observed once. The chain carries TRBV7-2 and TRBJ2-3; 9 bases match TRBD2. From germline, CDR1 is SGHTA and CDR2 FQGNSA. The CDR3 is 15 amino acids. The junction had 7 bases not matched to a gene; V was cut back by 3 bases and J by 6 bases. The CDR3 here is CASSFDSGRLDTQYF. CDR3 DNA sequence: TGTGCCAGCAGCTTCGACAGCGGGAGGTTGGATACGCAGTATTTT.

This clone occurred a few times. V usage is TRBV5-1 and J usage is TRBJ2-7; TRBD1 matches at 7 bases. CDR1 SGHRS and CDR2 YFSETQ come from the germline V gene. V shed 2 bases and J 6 bases; nucleotides not matched to a gene: 11. The CDR3 totals 15 residues. CDR3 nucleotides: TGCGCCAGCAGCTTCCGACAGGGATCCCCTTCCGAGCAGTACTTC. Encoded protein: CASSFRQGSPSEQYF. The full variable domain, in which reference TRBV5-1 and TRBJ2-7 provide the parts outside the CDR3, is KAGVTQTPRYLIKTRGQQVTLSCSPISGHRSVSWYQQTPGQGLQFLFEYFSETQRNKGNFPGRFSGRQFSNSRSEMNVSTLELGDSALYLCASSFRQGSPSEQYFGPGTRLTVT.

The chain links TRBV15 to TRBJ2-2, with TRBD2 matching over 7 bases. This CDR3 contains 15 residues. J lost 7 bases, V lost 9 bases, and 14 bases had no gene match. Germline V gives CDR1 LNHNV, CDR2 YYDKDF (reference sequence). The CDR3 DNA reads TGTGCCACTCAAAGTCTGGCTAGCGGAAGCGGGGAGCTGTTTTTT. Translation: CATQSLASGSGELFF.

This clone has a single count. This chain uses TRBV7-2 with TRBJ2-3; the D is unclear. Trimming left V 6 bases short and J 2 bases short, with 3 bases between. Germline CDR1 and CDR2: SGHTA and FQGNSA. The CDR3 totals 11 residues. The CDR3: CASRVTDTQYF. CDR3 DNA sequence: TGTGCCAGCAGGGTCACAGATACGCAGTATTTT.

The gene calls are TRBV25-1 and TRBJ2-2; 12 positions match TRBD2. Germline V gene data show CDR1 as MGHDK and CDR2 as SYGVNS. The CDR3 contains 17 residues. The J segment lost 4 bases and the V segment lost 5 bases, leaving 8 bases of the junction unmatched. The chain's CDR3 is CASSQTSGSWGTGELFF. In nucleotides, the CDR3 is TGTGCCAGCAGTCAGACTAGCGGGAGTTGGGGCACCGGGGAGCTGTTTTTT.

The rearrangement links TRBV10-3 to TRBJ2-2; TRBD1 agrees at 8 bases. Germline V gene lookup returns CDR1 ENHRY and CDR2 SYGVKD. V trimming: 0 bases; J trimming: 1 base; junction bases outside the gene matches: 10. This CDR3 is built from 19 residues. The CDR3 DNA follows: TGTGCCATCAGTGAGTCGGAGGACAGGGTTATTAGGAACACCGGGGAGCTGTTTTTT. It is translated as CAISESEDRVIRNTGELFF.

The chain has TRBV30 and TRBJ2-7; no clear D. Trimming cost V 0 bases and J 7 bases, with 10 bases left between them. This CDR3 contains 12 residues. Germline values: CDR1 GTSNPN, CDR2 SVGIG (reference sequence). The CDR3 protein is CAWSVMAREQYF. For the CDR3, the DNA is TGTGCCTGGAGTGTAATGGCGAGGGAGCAGTACTTC.

This chain uses TRBV7-2 with TRBJ2-5; D not resolved. Germline CDR1 reads SGHTA; CDR2 reads FQGNSA. V shed 7 bases and J shed 9 bases, with 21 bases lying between them. The CDR3 spans 14 residues. CDR3 in DNA: TGTGCCAGCACCCTCTCCCCGGGCAATTGGGCCCAGTACTTC. As protein: CASTLSPGNWAQYF.

The chain combines TRBV7-8 with TRBJ2-1; possibly TRBD2 for D (5 bases). The CDR3 covers 15 residues. Trimming left V 0 bases short and J 7 bases short, with 13 bases between. Germline CDR1 SGHVS, CDR2 FQNEAQ. As DNA, the CDR3 is TGTGCCAGCAGCTTAGCAGGAGGCGGTAGGAATGAGCAGTTCTTC. Translating gives CASSLAGGGRNEQFF.

This clone was detected a few times. This chain connects TRBV27 to TRBJ1-5; D gene uncertain. Trimming shortened V by 5 bases and J by 4 bases, and 9 bases separated the two germline ends. This CDR3 contains 13 residues. In germline, CDR1 is MNHEY, CDR2 SMNVEV (reference sequence). The CDR3 here is CASSRQFNQPQHF. CDR3 coding DNA: TGTGCCAGCAGTCGGCAGTTTAATCAGCCCCAGCATTTT.

The chain uses TRBV5-1 and TRBJ2-1; 7 positions agree with TRBD2. The junction had 6 bases not matched to a gene; V was cut back by 0 bases and J by 3 bases. Looked up from germline, CDR1 is SGHRS and CDR2 is YFSETQ. This CDR3 is built from 16 residues. CDR3 DNA sequence: TGCGCCAGCAGCTTGGGGCCTAGCGGAGACTACAATGAGCAGTTCTTC. Protein sequence: CASSLGPSGDYNEQFF.

The count of this clone is one. V is TRBV30 and J is TRBJ2-7, with 8 positions matching TRBD1. The CDR3 totals 13 residues. The J segment lost 2 bases and the V segment lost 3 bases, leaving 3 bases of the junction unmatched. The germline V gene encodes CDR1 GTSNPN and CDR2 SVGIG (reference sequence). CDR3 amino acids: CAWSRQGPYEQYF. CDR3 in DNA: TGTGCCTGGAGCCGACAGGGGCCCTACGAGCAGTACTTC.

The chain joins TRBV7-8 to TRBJ2-7; TRBD1 aligns across 7 bases. CDR1 and CDR2 from the germline V gene are SGHVS and FQNEAQ. The V and J ends lost 3 bases and 0 bases, in that order; junction bases with no gene match: 5. The CDR3 extends over 15 amino acids. DNA of the CDR3: TGTGCCAGCAGCTTGGGCACAGGGGCCTCCTACGAGCAGTACTTC. It encodes CASSLGTGASYEQYF.

V is TRBV2 and J is TRBJ2-7; possibly TRBD1 or TRBD2 for D (5 bases each). This CDR3 region has 14 residues. Per the germline V gene, CDR1 is SNHLY and CDR2 is FYNNEI. V was shortened by 3 bases and J by 6 bases, with 15 bases between the two germline ends. CDR3 DNA: TGTGCCAGCAGTGAGAGGGGTAGGGCGGGCGAGCAGTACTTC. Amino acid sequence: CASSERGRAGEQYF.

This clone was seen just once. This rearrangement joins TRBV23-1 to TRBJ1-3; no definite D call. TRBV23-1 is sorted into the ORF group, with uncertain function. Trimming cost V 1 base and J 0 bases, with 7 bases left between them. There are 15 residues in the CDR3. CDR3 sequence reads: CASSQWSGSGNTIYF. DNA for the CDR3: TGCGCCAGCAGTCAATGGAGTGGCTCTGGAAACACCATATATTTT.

This chain connects TRBV11-3 to TRBJ1-5, with D tentatively TRBD1 (5 bases). CDR1 is SGHNT and CDR2 is YENEEA in the germline V gene. V lost 10 bases to trimming and J lost 0 bases, with 16 bases between them. CDR3 length: 15 amino acids. The CDR3 DNA follows: TGTGCCACCTTCCTCAGGGATAATAGCAATCAGCCCCAGCATTTT. Amino acids: CATFLRDNSNQPQHF.

The V gene is TRBV6-1, the J gene TRBJ1-1; D is possibly TRBD1 (6 bases). Germline-derived CDR1 and CDR2 are MNHNS and SASEGT. The CDR3 runs to 13 residues. V was trimmed by 3 bases and J by 5 bases, leaving 10 bases between them. The DNA of the CDR3 is TGTGCCAGCAGTGACGGTACAGGGACTGAAGCTTTCTTT. Protein: CASSDGTGTEAFF.

The gene calls are TRBV18 and TRBJ1-1; 7 nucleotides agree with TRBD1. J gave up 1 base and V 5 bases, and 7 bases lay outside the gene matches. The CDR3 is 15 residues long. Germline CDR1 and CDR2: KGHSH and LQKENI. Here the CDR3 DNA reads TGTGCCAGCTCAGAAGCGACAGGGTCGAACACTGAAGCTTTCTTT. Protein: CASSEATGSNTEAFF.

The chain is built from TRBV28 and TRBJ2-7, with TRBD2 identical over 7 bases. Trimming took 10 bases from V and 4 from J; bases not matched to a gene: 10. This CDR3 is 13 amino acids long. In germline, CDR1 is MDHEN, CDR2 SYDVKM. CDR3: CATRWREFYEQYF. CDR3 in DNA: TGTGCCACAAGGTGGCGGGAGTTTTACGAGCAGTACTTC.

This clone was seen more than once but under ten times. This chain connects TRBV7-6 to TRBJ2-5, with 10 positions matching TRBD1. Germline V CDR1 and CDR2: SGHVS, FNYEAQ. This CDR3 contains 15 residues. V lost 4 bases to trimming and J lost 5 bases; unmatched junction nucleotides: 7. In nucleotides, the CDR3 is TGTGCCAGCAGCTATATGGGACAGGGGAGGGAGACCCAGTACTTC. Translated, it gives CASSYMGQGRETQYF.

The V and J genes are TRBV10-3 and TRBJ2-1; D gene uncertain. The V end lost 0 bases, the J end lost 9 bases, and 3 bases lay between the germline ends. CDR3 length: 11 amino acids. Germline V lookup: CDR1 ENHRY, CDR2 SYGVKD. The CDR3 protein is CAISESSEQFF. CDR3 sequence (DNA): TGTGCCATCAGTGAGTCGTCTGAGCAGTTCTTC.